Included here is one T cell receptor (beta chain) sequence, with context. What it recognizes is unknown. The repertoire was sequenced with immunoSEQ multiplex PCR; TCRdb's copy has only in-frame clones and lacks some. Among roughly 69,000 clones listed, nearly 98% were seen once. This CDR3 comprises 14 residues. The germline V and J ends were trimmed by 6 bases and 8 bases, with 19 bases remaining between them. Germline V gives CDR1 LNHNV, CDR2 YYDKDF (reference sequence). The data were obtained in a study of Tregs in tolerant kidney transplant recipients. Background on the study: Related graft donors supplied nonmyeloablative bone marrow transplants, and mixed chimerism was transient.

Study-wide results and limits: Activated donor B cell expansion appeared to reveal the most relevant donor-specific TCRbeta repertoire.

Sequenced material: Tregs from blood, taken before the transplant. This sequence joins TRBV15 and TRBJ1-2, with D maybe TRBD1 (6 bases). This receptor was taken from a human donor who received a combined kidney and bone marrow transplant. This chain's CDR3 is CATRSSTGLWGYTF. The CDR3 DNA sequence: TGTGCCACCAGGTCTTCTACAGGGTTGTGGGGCTACACCTTC.